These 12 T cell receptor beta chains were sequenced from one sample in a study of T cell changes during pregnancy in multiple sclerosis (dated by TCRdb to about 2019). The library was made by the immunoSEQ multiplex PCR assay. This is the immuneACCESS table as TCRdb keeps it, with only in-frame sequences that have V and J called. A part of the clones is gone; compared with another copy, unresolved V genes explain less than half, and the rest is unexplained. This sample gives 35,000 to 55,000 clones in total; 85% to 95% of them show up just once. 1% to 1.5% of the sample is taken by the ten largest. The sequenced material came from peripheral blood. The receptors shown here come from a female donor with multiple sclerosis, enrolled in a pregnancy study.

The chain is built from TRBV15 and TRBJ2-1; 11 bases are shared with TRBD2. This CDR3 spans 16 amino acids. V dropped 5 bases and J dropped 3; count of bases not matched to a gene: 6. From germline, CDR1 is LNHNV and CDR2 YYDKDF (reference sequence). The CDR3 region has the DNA TGTGCCACCAGCCTGGCCGGGACTAGCGGCTACAATGAGCAGTTCTTC. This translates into CATSLAGTSGYNEQFF.

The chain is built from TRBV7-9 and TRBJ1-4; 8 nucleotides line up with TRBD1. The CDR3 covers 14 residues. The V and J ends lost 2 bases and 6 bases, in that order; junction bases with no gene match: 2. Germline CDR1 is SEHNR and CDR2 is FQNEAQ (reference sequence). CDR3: CASSLTGGDEKLFF. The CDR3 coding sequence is TGTGCCAGCAGCTTAACAGGGGGGGATGAAAAACTGTTTTTT.

The CDR3 nucleotides read TGTGCCAGTAGAAAAGGGATATCTGGAAACACCATATATTTT. Translating gives CASRKGISGNTIYF. The chain carries TRBV19 and TRBJ1-3; D remains ambiguous. The CDR3 runs to 14 residues. The ends were cut back, 6 bases at V and 1 base at J, with 10 bases in the middle. The germline CDR1 and CDR2 sequences are LNHDA and SQIVND (reference sequence).

The CDR3 DNA sequence: TGTGCCAGCTCACCGGGACAGTCTATGAACACTGAAGCTTTCTTT. Translating gives CASSPGQSMNTEAFF. The chain couples TRBV18 to TRBJ1-1; 7 bases are a match to TRBD1. The CDR3 runs 15 residues. CDR1 is KGHSH and CDR2 is LQKENI in the germline V gene. Trimming took 3 bases from V and 0 from J; bases not matched to a gene: 4.

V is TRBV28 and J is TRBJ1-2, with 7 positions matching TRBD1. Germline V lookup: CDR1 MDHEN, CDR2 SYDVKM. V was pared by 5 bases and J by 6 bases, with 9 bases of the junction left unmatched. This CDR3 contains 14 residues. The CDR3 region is CASSHAQGGDGYTF. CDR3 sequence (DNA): TGTGCCAGCAGTCATGCGCAGGGGGGGGATGGCTACACCTTC.

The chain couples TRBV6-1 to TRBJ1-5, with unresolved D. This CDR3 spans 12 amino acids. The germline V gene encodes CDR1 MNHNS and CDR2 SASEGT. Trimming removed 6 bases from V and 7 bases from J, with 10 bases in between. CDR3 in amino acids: CASSYGDQPQHF. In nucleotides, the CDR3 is TGTGCCAGCAGCTATGGAGACCAGCCCCAGCATTTT.

The CDR3 sequence is CASSLDGEGMRKLFF. The CDR3 nucleotides read TGTGCCAGCAGTTTAGATGGGGAAGGGATGAGGAAACTGTTTTTT. The gene calls are TRBV28 and TRBJ1-4; D is undetermined. V lost 2 bases and J 11 bases, leaving 18 bases between the germline ends. The V gene's germline CDR1 is MDHEN and CDR2 SYDVKM. The CDR3 is made up of 15 amino acids.

The CDR3 DNA sequence: TGTGCCAGCAGTAACGTTGGGGGTCGGGACACAGATACGCAGTATTTT. Encoded protein: CASSNVGGRDTDTQYF. The chain is built from TRBV7-9 and TRBJ2-3; either TRBD1 or TRBD2 may fit D (5 bases each). Trimming removed 6 bases at V and 2 bases at J, with 18 bases between. Germline CDR1 reads SEHNR; CDR2 reads FQNEAQ (reference sequence). The CDR3 sequence is 16 residues long. The whole variable domain, remainder taken from reference TRBV7-9 and TRBJ2-3, is DTGVSQNPRHKITKRGQNVTFRCDPISEHNRLYWYRQTLGQGPEFLTYFQNEAQLEKSRLLSDRFSAERPKGSFSTLEIQRTEQGDSAMYLCASSNVGGRDTDTQYFGPGTRLTVL.

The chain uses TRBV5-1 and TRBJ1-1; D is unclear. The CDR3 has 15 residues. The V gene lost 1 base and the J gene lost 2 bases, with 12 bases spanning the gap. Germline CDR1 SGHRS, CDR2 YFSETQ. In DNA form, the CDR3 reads TGCGCCAGCAGCTTGACGGGCGGGGAAAACACTGAAGCTTTCTTT. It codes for CASSLTGGENTEAFF.

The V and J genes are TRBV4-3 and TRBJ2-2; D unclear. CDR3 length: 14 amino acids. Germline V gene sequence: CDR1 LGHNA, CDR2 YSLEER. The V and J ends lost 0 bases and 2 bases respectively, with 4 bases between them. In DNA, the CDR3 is TGCGCCAGCAGCCAAGAGCTAAACACCGGGGAGCTGTTTTTT. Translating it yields CASSQELNTGELFF.

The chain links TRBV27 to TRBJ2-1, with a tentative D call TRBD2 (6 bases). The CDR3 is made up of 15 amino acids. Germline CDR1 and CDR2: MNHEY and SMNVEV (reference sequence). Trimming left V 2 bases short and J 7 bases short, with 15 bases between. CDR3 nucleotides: TGTGCCAGCAGTTTAAACTCCGGGACTGGTAATGAGCAGTTCTTC. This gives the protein CASSLNSGTGNEQFF.

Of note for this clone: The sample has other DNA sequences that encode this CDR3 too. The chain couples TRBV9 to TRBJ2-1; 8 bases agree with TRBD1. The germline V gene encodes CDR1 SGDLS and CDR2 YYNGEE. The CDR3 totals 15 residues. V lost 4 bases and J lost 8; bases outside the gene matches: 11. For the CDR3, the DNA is TGTGCCAGCAGCATTAGAGGACAGGGTCCCGATGAGCAGTTCTTC. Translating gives CASSIRGQGPDEQFF.